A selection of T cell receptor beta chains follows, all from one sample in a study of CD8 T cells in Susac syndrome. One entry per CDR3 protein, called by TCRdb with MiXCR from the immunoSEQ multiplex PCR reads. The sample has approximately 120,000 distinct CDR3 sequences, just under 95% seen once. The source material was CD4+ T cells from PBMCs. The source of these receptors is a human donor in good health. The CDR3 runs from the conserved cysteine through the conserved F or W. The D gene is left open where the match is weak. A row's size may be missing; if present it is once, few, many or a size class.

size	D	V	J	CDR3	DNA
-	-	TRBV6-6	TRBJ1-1	CASRRGGANTEAFF	TGTGCCAGCAGACGAGGGGGGGCGAACACTGAAGCTTTCTTT
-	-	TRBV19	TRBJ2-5	CASSDPGARETQYF	TGTGCCAGTAGTGACCCGGGGGCGCGGGAGACCCAGTACTTC
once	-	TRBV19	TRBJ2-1	CASSNRGNDEQFF	TGTGCCAGTAGTAATAGGGGAAACGATGAGCAGTTCTTC
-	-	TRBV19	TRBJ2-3	CASSVGEDTQYF	TGTGCCAGTAGTGTTGGTGAGGATACGCAGTATTTT
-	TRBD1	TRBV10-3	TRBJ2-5	CAMRAQGAGETQYF	TGTGCCATGAGGGCTCAGGGGGCCGGGGAGACCCAGTACTTC
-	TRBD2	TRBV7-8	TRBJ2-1	CASSLTSGNTGYNEQFF	TGTGCCAGCAGCTTGACTAGCGGGAACACGGGCTACAATGAGCAGTTCTTC
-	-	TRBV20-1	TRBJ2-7	CSARDPTLDYEQYF	TGCAGTGCTAGAGACCCGACTTTGGACTACGAGCAGTACTTC
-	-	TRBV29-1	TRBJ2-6	CSATFGGAGSGANVLTF	TGCAGCGCCACTTTCGGGGGCGCGGGCTCTGGGGCCAACGTCCTGACTTTC
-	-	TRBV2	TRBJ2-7	CASSVGQSYEQYF	TGTGCCAGCAGTGTCGGACAATCCTACGAGCAGTACTTC
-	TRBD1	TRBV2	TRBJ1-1	CASSFDRGEAFF	TGTGCCAGCAGTTTCGACAGGGGTGAAGCTTTCTTT
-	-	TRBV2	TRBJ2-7	CASKLGGQGSHEQYF	TGTGCCAGCAAGCTTGGGGGCCAGGGAAGCCACGAGCAGTACTTC
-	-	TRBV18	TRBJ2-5	CASSPQYRQETQYF	TGTGCCAGCTCACCCCAATACCGTCAAGAGACCCAGTACTTC
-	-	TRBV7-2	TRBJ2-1	CASRSGPKDEQFF	TGTGCCAGCAGATCCGGGCCTAAGGACGAGCAGTTCTTC
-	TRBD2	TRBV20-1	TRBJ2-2	CSALAGANTGELFF	TGCAGTGCTTTAGCGGGAGCGAACACCGGGGAGCTGTTTTTT
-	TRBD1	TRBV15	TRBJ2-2	CATRGGTGGMNTGELFF	TGTGCCACCAGAGGCGGGACAGGGGGCATGAACACCGGGGAGCTGTTTTTT
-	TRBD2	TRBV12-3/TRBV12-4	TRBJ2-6	CASSDRTSGNVLTF	TGTGCCAGCAGTGATCGGACTAGCGGCAACGTCCTGACTTTC
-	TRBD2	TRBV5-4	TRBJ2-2	CASSKAGGDTGELFF	TGCGCCAGCTCCAAAGCGGGAGGGGACACCGGGGAGCTGTTTTTT
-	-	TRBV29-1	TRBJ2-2	CSVQRRGPGTGELFF	TGCAGCGTGCAACGGCGGGGGCCGGGCACCGGGGAGCTGTTTTTT
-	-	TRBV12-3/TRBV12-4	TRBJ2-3	CASRLRAPDTQYF	TGTGCCAGCAGGCTCAGGGCTCCAGATACGCAGTATTTT
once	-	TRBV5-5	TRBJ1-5	CASSLVAGDQPQHF	TGTGCCAGCAGCTTGGTGGCCGGGGACCAGCCCCAGCATTTT
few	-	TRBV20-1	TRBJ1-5	CSARQGNQPQHF	TGCAGTGCTAGGCAGGGCAATCAGCCCCAGCATTTT
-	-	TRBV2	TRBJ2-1	CASSAESSYNEQFF	TGTGCCAGCAGCGCGGAGAGCTCCTACAATGAGCAGTTCTTC
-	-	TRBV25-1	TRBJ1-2	CASSDRPVGGYTF	TGTGCCAGCAGTGACCGGCCAGTTGGAGGCTACACCTTC
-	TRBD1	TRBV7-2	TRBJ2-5	CASSLPGQPPQYF	TGTGCCAGCAGCCTCCCGGGACAGCCGCCCCAGTACTTC